This T cell receptor beta chain was found in a study of cytomegalovirus exposure and HLA in healthy donors. The wider study: Clustering assigned 81% of the roughly 370 genotyped donors to the Caucasian-associated ancestry cluster. Study-wide points: The classifier was said to identify cytomegalovirus status with high specificity and sensitivity. In a later analysis, most CMV-associated TCR beta chains appeared HLA-restricted.

PCR amplification relied on 60 Vbeta primers (plus 13 Jbeta primers). Libraries were prepared by immunoSEQ multiplex PCR; TCRdb keeps only in-frame clonotypes and omits some of them. The table lists roughly 200,000 clones, approximately 85% of them singletons. Details on this clone: Its cognate antigen is unknown.

The sequencing input was PBMCs. The sequence came from a woman aged 45-65 years in good health and CMV-seronegative.

CDR3 DNA sequence: TGCGCCACCCTGAGCAATGAGCAGTTCTTC. As protein: CATLSNEQFF. This chain links TRBV10-2 with TRBJ2-1; D is unresolved. V was pared by 10 bases and J by 6 bases, with 7 bases between. Germline V gene sequence: CDR1 WSHSY, CDR2 SAAADI. The CDR3 is 10 residues long.